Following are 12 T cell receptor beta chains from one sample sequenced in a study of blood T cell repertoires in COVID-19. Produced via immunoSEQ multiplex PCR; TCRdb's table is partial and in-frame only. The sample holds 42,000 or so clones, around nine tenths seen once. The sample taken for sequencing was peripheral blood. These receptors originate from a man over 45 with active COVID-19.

The chain's CDR3 is CASSESGRTAGTDTQYF. As DNA, the CDR3 is TGCGCCAGCAGTGAGTCGGGGCGAACTGCTGGCACAGATACGCAGTATTTT. The V and J genes are TRBV10-1 and TRBJ2-3; possibly TRBD1 for D (5 bases). Per the germline V gene, CDR1 is WNHNN and CDR2 is SYGVQD (reference sequence). V was clipped by 0 bases and J by 1 base, with 14 bases between them. CDR3 length equals 17 residues.

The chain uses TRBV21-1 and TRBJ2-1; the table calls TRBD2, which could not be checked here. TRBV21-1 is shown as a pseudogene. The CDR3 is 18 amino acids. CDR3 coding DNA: TGTGCCAGCAGCAAAGTGGGAATCGGGGTTACTAAGAACAATGAGCAGTTCTTC. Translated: CASSKVGIGVTKNNEQFF.

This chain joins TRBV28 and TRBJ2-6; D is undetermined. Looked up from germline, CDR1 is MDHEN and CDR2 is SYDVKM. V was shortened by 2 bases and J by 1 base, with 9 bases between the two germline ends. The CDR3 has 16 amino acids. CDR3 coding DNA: TGTGCCAGCAGTTTAAGTATGGCTTCTGGGGCCAACGTCCTGACTTTC. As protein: CASSLSMASGANVLTF.

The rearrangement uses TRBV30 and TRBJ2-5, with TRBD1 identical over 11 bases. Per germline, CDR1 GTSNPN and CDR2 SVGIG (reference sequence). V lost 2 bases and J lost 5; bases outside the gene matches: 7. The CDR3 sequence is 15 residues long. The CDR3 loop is CAWSRGQGARETQYF. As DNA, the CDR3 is TGTGCCTGGAGTAGAGGACAGGGGGCTCGGGAGACCCAGTACTTC.

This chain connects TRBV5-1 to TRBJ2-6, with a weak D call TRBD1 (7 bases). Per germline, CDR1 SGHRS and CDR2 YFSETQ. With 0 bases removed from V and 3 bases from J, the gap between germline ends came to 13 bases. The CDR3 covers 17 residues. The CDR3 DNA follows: TGCGCCAGCAGCTTGGTGGCAGGGGGAGGTGGGGCCAACGTCCTGACTTTC. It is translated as CASSLVAGGGGANVLTF.

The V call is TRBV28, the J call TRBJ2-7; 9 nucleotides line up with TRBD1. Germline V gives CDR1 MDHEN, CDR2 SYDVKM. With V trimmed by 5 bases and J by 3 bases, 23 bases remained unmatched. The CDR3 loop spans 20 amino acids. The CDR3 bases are TGTGCCAGCAGTGTAGGAGTCGGGACAGGGACTTCGTCCCATAACTACGAGCAGTACTTC. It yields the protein CASSVGVGTGTSSHNYEQYF.

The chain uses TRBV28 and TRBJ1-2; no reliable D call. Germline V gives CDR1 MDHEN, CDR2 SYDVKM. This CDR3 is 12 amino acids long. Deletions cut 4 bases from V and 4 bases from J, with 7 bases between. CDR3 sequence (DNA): TGTGCCAGCAGTTCCGGGATCTATGGCTACACCTTC. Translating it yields CASSSGIYGYTF.

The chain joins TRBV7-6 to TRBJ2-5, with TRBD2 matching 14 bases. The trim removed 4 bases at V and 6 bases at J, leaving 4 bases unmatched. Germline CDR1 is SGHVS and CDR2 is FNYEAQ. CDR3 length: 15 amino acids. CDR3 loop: CASSSGLAGGKTQYF. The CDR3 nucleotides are TGTGCCAGCAGCTCAGGACTAGCGGGAGGAAAGACCCAGTACTTC.

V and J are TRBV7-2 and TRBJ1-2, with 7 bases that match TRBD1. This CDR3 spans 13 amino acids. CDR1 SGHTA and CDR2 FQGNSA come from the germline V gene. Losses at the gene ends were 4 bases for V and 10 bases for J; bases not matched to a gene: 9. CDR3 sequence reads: CASSSETGVHYTF. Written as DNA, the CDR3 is TGTGCCAGCAGCTCAGAAACAGGGGTGCACTACACCTTC.

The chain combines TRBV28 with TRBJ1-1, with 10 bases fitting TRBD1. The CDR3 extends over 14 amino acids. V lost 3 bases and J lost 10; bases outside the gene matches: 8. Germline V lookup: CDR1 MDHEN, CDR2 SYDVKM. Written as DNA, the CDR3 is TGTGCCAGCAGTTTCCGACAGGGGGCTTATAGAGCTTTCTTT. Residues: CASSFRQGAYRAFF.

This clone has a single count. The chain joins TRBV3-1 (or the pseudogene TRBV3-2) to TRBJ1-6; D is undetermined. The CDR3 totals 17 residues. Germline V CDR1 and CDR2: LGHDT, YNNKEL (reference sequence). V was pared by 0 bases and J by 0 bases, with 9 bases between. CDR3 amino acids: CASSQELGSSYNSPLHF. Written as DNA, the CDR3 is TGTGCCAGCAGCCAAGAACTCGGGAGCTCCTATAATTCACCCCTCCACTTT.

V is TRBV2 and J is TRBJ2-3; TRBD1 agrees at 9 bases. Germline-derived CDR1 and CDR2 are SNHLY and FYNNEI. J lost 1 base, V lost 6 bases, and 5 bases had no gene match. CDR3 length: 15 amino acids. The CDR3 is CASSSRDRGTDTQYF. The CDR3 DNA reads TGTGCCAGCAGCTCCCGGGACAGGGGCACAGATACGCAGTATTTT.